This T cell receptor (beta chain) was retrieved from a study of lymphopenia after photon versus proton radiotherapy. Overall study results and limits: In patients who died, overall survival fell as post-nadir TCR diversity dropped more.

This clone is a singleton in its sample. The antigen is unknown. The CDR3 has 13 residues. From germline, CDR1 is SGHNT and CDR2 YYREEE (reference sequence). V was shortened by 0 bases and J by 3 bases, with 6 bases between the two germline ends. Clones were sequenced by immunoSEQ multiplex PCR, and TCRdb holds only the in-frame ones, with some missing. The table lists around 27,000 clones, around nine tenths of them singletons. Material: peripheral blood, obtained from a patient treated with photon-based radiotherapy. The receptor was isolated from a woman between 45 and 65 years old with cholangiocarcinoma. The rearrangement uses TRBV5-4 and TRBJ1-1; D is ambiguous. CDR3 coding DNA: TGTGCCAGCAGCTTGGCAGGATACACTGAAGCTTTCTTT. This codes for CASSLAGYTEAFF.